The T cell receptor beta chain described here comes from a study of T cell changes during pregnancy in multiple sclerosis (dated by TCRdb to about 2019). In the study overall: Changes in the T cell repertoire over the course of pregnancy were examined in this study in women with multiple sclerosis.

Preparation of the library involved the immunoSEQ multiplex PCR assay. What TCRdb holds here is the immuneACCESS table cut down to in-frame rearrangements. Part of the clones is not present; checked against another copy, under half of the missing clones reflect an unresolved V gene, and the others are unexplained. Within this sample are under 70,000 clones, with 91% of them counted one time only. Jointly, the top ten make up approximately 1.5% of the sample. About this clone: Its antigen target is currently unknown. There are no base qualities to consult, and no much larger clone falls within one base.

Sequencing was performed on peripheral blood, taken after pregnancy. The clonotype comes from a female donor in good health, enrolled as a control in a pregnancy study.

Here the CDR3 is given as CASSSGTGGSYNEQFF. At the DNA level, the sequence is TGTGCCAGCAGCTCCGGGACAGGGGGCTCCTACAATGAGCAGTTCTTC. The chain was built from TRBV5-6 and TRBJ2-1; TRBD1 agrees with 11 junctional bases. Here V drops 3 bases and J drops 0 bases, and the junction holds 2 bases not matched to any gene. CDR1 and CDR2 are read off the germline V gene as SGHDT and YYEEEE. Spanning cysteine to phenylalanine, the CDR3 consists of 16 amino acids. The DNA shown is the 48-base CDR3, in frame from base 1.